The rows below give T cell receptor beta chains drawn from one sample of a study of Ad26.COV2.S vaccination and SARS-CoV-2 variants. This table comes from immunoSEQ multiplex PCR, and its TCRdb copy is limited to in-frame clones, with some not included. This sample has around 420,000 clones; approximately 88% occur once, and the top ten carry less than 4%. This sample comprised peripheral blood, obtained in a trial of Ad26.COV2.S vaccine versus placebo. The receptors stem from a person aged 18-65 years who received the Ad26.COV2.S COVID-19 vaccine or a placebo. Both conserved end residues are part of each CDR3. The D gene is left open where the match is weak. A row's size may be missing; if present it is once, few, many or a size class.

>TRBV6-6|.|TRBJ1-2|.
TGTGCCAGCAGTTACAGGGATCAAGTAAACTATGGCTACACCTTC
CASSYRDQVNYGYTF
>TRBV7-2|.|TRBJ1-3|TRBD1
TGTGCCAGCAGCTTTGGACAGGGGGCCATCTCTGGAAACACCATATATTTT
CASSFGQGAISGNTIYF
>TRBV4-1|few|TRBJ1-2|TRBD1
TGCGCCAGCAGCCAAGGGACAGGGGAGGGAATCTATGGCTACACCTTC
CASSQGTGEGIYGYTF
>TRBV4-1|.|TRBJ1-2|TRBD1
TGCGCCAGCAGCTTAGGACAGGGTGACTATGGCTACACCTTC
CASSLGQGDYGYTF
>TRBV7-6|.|TRBJ2-1|TRBD2
TGTGCCAGCAGCCTACTAGCGGGGGGGAGGTACAATGAGCAGTTCTTC
CASSLLAGGRYNEQFF
>TRBV25-1|.|TRBJ2-7|.
TGTGCCAGCACTAAAAACTACGAGCAGTACTTC
CASTKNYEQYF
>TRBV2|.|TRBJ2-3|TRBD2
TGTGCCAGCAGCGGACTAGCGGGGTTCGGGAGCACAGATACGCAGTATTTT
CASSGLAGFGSTDTQYF
>TRBV28|.|TRBJ1-1|.
TGTGCCAGCAGTTTATCCCTGTGGGACACTGAAGCTTTCTTT
CASSLSLWDTEAFF
>TRBV5-6|.|TRBJ1-1|.
TGTGCCAGCAGCTTGTTCCAGGGCTGGCCCACTGAAGCTTTCTTT
CASSLFQGWPTEAFF
>TRBV28|.|TRBJ2-7|.
TGTGCCAGCAGTGTCCAGTCCGAGCAGTACTTC
CASSVQSEQYF
>TRBV19|.|TRBJ1-6|.
TGTGCCAGTAGTATAGAAGCGGTCCGGGAATCACCCCTCCACTTT
CASSIEAVRESPLHF
>TRBV6-4|.|TRBJ2-3|TRBD2
TGTGCCAGCAGTGACACAGCGGGGGGACGTACGCAGTATTTT
CASSDTAGGRTQYF
>TRBV9|.|TRBJ1-5|.
TGTGCCAGCAGCGGCATACTGAATCAGCCCCAGCATTTT
CASSGILNQPQHF
>TRBV19|.|TRBJ2-7|.
TGTGCCAGTAGTATAAGTCAGGACAAATACTACGAGCAGTACTTC
CASSISQDKYYEQYF
>TRBV5-5|.|TRBJ2-1|.
TGTGCCAGCAGCTTGAAGCTACCCCATGAGCAGTTCTTC
CASSLKLPHEQFF
>TRBV19|.|TRBJ2-5|.
TGTGCCAGTAGTATCGGGGGCAGTACCACCCAGTACTTC
CASSIGGSTTQYF
>TRBV19|.|TRBJ1-1|TRBD1
TGTGCCAGTAGCGACAGGGGAAGGACTGAAGCTTTCTTT
CASSDRGRTEAFF
>TRBV5-5|.|TRBJ1-5|.
TGTGCCAGCAGCTTATCCCGGGGGCTTCAGCCCCAGCATTTT
CASSLSRGLQPQHF
>TRBV19|.|TRBJ2-1|TRBD2
TGTGCCACCGGGACTAGCGGGGGGGCCGGGGTAGATGAGCAGTTCTTC
CATGTSGGAGVDEQFF
>TRBV29-1|.|TRBJ1-2|.
TGCAGCGTTGAGGGGGGTCCTAGTGGCTACACCTTC
CSVEGGPSGYTF
>TRBV18|.|TRBJ1-3|.
TGTGCCAGCTCCCCGGGGGCCGTCTCTGGAAACACCATATATTTT
CASSPGAVSGNTIYF
>TRBV9|.|TRBJ2-7|TRBD2
TGTGCCAGCAGCGTAGGTCTAGCGGGGTCTTACGAGCAGTACTTC
CASSVGLAGSYEQYF
>TRBV30|.|TRBJ1-6|.
TGTGCCTGGAAGAGCTCCGGGACGTCACCCCTCCACTTT
CAWKSSGTSPLHF
>TRBV28|.|TRBJ1-3|TRBD1
TGTGCCATCGGGGGCAGGGGGGAGGCTGGAAACACCATATATTTT
CAIGGRGEAGNTIYF
>TRBV7-8|.|TRBJ2-7|TRBD2
TGTGCCAGCAGCTTAGTCCCCGGAGTAGCGGGGGGGGAGCAGTACTTC
CASSLVPGVAGGEQYF
>TRBV10-3|.|TRBJ1-1|.
TGTGCCATCAGTGAGTCCGCGGTGTTTGAAGCTTTCTTT
CAISESAVFEAFF
>TRBV30|once|TRBJ1-3|.
TGTGCCTGGAGTGCGCGCGACATTGACTCTGGAAACACCATATATTTT
CAWSARDIDSGNTIYF
>TRBV7-9|.|TRBJ2-5|TRBD2
TGTGCCAGCAGCTTTGGGCCTAGCGGGGGGGCCCGGGAGACCCAGTACTTC
CASSFGPSGGARETQYF
>TRBV5-1|.|TRBJ2-7|TRBD1
TGCGCCAGCAGCTTGGCAAAAAGGACAGGGGGCAGCTACGAGCAGTACTTC
CASSLAKRTGGSYEQYF
>TRBV7-2|.|TRBJ1-1|.
TGTGCCAGCAGCTTCACCCGGAAGAACACTGAAGCTTTCTTT
CASSFTRKNTEAFF
>TRBV19|.|TRBJ2-1|TRBD2
TGTGCCAGCCGACTAGCGGGGGACTACAATGAGCAGTTCTTC
CASRLAGDYNEQFF
>TRBV6-2/TRBV6-3|once|TRBJ1-5|.
TGTGCCAGCAGTTACTCCGTTCGGGGTAGGCAGCCCCAGCATTTT
CASSYSVRGRQPQHF
>TRBV10-3|.|TRBJ1-1|.
TGTGCCGCAAAAACGGGGAACACTGAAGCTTTCTTT
CAAKTGNTEAFF
>TRBV7-8|.|TRBJ2-1|.
TGTGCCAGCAGCTCCAACCTGGACAATGAGCAGTTCTTC
CASSSNLDNEQFF
>TRBV27|.|TRBJ2-1|.
TGTGCCAGCAGTTTTGGGCAGTCCTCCTACAATGAGCAGTTCTTC
CASSFGQSSYNEQFF
>TRBV9|.|TRBJ2-7|TRBD1
TGTGCCAGCAGCCTCGGACAGGGAGCCTACGAGCAGTACTTC
CASSLGQGAYEQYF
>TRBV19|.|TRBJ2-2|.
TGTGCCAGCTTAGCGTTTTCCGGGACAAGGAAAGCCGGGGAGCTGTTTTTT
CASLAFSGTRKAGELFF
>TRBV19|.|TRBJ1-4|TRBD1
TGTGCCAGTAGTCCCGGGGGACAGAATGAAAAACTGTTTTTT
CASSPGGQNEKLFF
>TRBV19|.|TRBJ2-3|TRBD2
TGTGCCCTCCTGGACAGGGCTAGCGGGGGACCTTCCGTTTCTAGCACAGATACGCAGTATTTT
CALLDRASGGPSVSSTDTQYF
>TRBV9|.|TRBJ2-1|.
TGTGCCAGCAGCGGTGCAGGGATACGAAATGAGCAGTTCTTC
CASSGAGIRNEQFF
>TRBV7-2|.|TRBJ2-2|.
TGTGCCAGCAGCCAAGGGCCCTCACGGGGCACCGGGGAGCTGTTTTTT
CASSQGPSRGTGELFF